This T cell receptor (beta chain) was sequenced during a study of T-cell reconstitution after alpha-beta-depleted transplantation in children. There are 16 residues in the CDR3. Germline-derived CDR1 and CDR2 are LGHDT and YNNKEL (reference sequence). V lost 2 bases to trimming and J lost 8 bases; unmatched junction nucleotides: 7. Preparation of the TCRbeta library used unique molecular identifiers. TCRdb redid the calling of the PCR reads with MiXCR, one entry per CDR3 protein. There are some 400,000 distinct CDR3 sequences in the sample; just over 20% occur only once, and less than 4.5% lies in the top ten.

This material consisted of PBMCs from the stem cell graft donor, taken from the stem cell graft. The chain uses TRBV3-1 and TRBJ2-1; TRBD2 matches at 12 bases. This receptor was obtained from a human donor who donated a stem cell graft to a child with acute myeloid leukemia. CDR3 sequence: CASSQSRLAGEDEQFF. The CDR3 bases are TGTGCCAGCAGCCAAAGTCGACTAGCGGGAGAAGATGAGCAGTTCTTC.